These 16 T cell receptor beta chains originate from one sample sequenced in a study of T cells in Graves' hyperthyroidism and ophthalmopathy. Amplification of TCR beta CDR3 regions used RNA as the template. A first-round RT-PCR of the TCR CDR3 used the HTBI primer set. A single record per CDR3 protein comes from TCRdb applying MiXCR to the multiplex PCR reads. The data show roughly 300,000 distinct CDR3 sequences, with about 21% seen just once and over 45% held by the top ten. Input material: blood. These receptors all stem from a woman in her 50s with Graves' hyperthyroidism.

This clonotype was detected a few times. This rearrangement joins TRBV5-1 to TRBJ1-1; D is unclear. The CDR3 is 15 residues long. Germline V lookup: CDR1 SGHRS, CDR2 YFSETQ. Trimming removed 0 bases at V and 1 base at J, with 10 bases between. CDR3 protein: CASSLAAARNTEAFF. CDR3 bases: TGCGCCAGCAGCTTGGCTGCTGCGAGGAACACTGAAGCTTTCTTT.

J is TRBJ2-7 and V is TRBV6-1; 7 bases are a match to TRBD2. The CDR3 runs to 12 residues. Per germline, CDR1 MNHNS and CDR2 SASEGT. Trimming took 8 bases from V and 0 from J; bases not matched to a gene: 1. The CDR3: CASGLGSYEQYF. The CDR3 region has the DNA TGTGCCAGCGGACTAGGCTCCTACGAGCAGTACTTC.

This clonotype was detected only a few times. V and J are TRBV10-3 and TRBJ1-2, with TRBD1 as a possible D gene (5 bases). The V and J ends lost 3 bases and 6 bases respectively, with 17 bases between them. The CDR3 runs to 15 residues. Germline CDR1 and CDR2: ENHRY and SYGVKD. CDR3 nucleotides: TGTGCCATCAGTGAATTGGATAGGGACGGAGATGGCTACACCTTC. Translation gives CAISELDRDGDGYTF.

CDR3: CASSTQGPPYEQYF. The CDR3 DNA reads TGTGCCAGCAGTACACAGGGTCCCCCCTACGAGCAGTACTTC. The chain couples TRBV28 to TRBJ2-7, with D perhaps TRBD1 (6 bases). The CDR3 contains 14 residues. CDR1 is MDHEN, CDR2 SYDVKM, per germline. V lost 5 bases and J 2 bases, leaving 13 bases between the germline ends.

This clonotype came up many times. The gene calls are TRBV5-1 and TRBJ2-1, with D possibly being TRBD2 (6 bases). Germline CDR1 SGHRS, CDR2 YFSETQ. Trimming cost V 5 bases and J 12 bases, with 12 bases left between them. This CDR3 is built from 11 residues. The CDR3 region is CASRGGSGQFF. CDR3 bases: TGCGCCAGCAGGGGAGGATCGGGGCAGTTCTTC. Full variable domain (rest looked up from reference TRBV5-1 and TRBJ2-1): KAGVTQTPRYLIKTRGQQVTLSCSPISGHRSVSWYQQTPGQGLQFLFEYFSETQRNKGNFPGRFSGRQFSNSRSEMNVSTLELGDSALYLCASRGGSGQFFGPGTRLTVL.

The chain couples TRBV2 to TRBJ2-1; 10 bases fit TRBD2. V lost 4 bases, J lost 6 bases, and 3 bases stayed unmatched. The CDR3 extends over 14 amino acids. CDR1 and CDR2 (germline): SNHLY, FYNNEI. CDR3: CASSVLAGINEQFF. CDR3 DNA: TGTGCCAGCAGTGTACTAGCGGGGATCAATGAGCAGTTCTTC.

The chain recombines TRBV29-1 with TRBJ1-5, with 7 bases fitting TRBD1. The CDR3 length is 13 residues. Germline lookup yields CDR1 SQVTM and CDR2 ANQGSEA. Trimming took 6 bases from V and 5 from J; bases not matched to a gene: 7. The CDR3 sequence: CSVGGGLHQPQHF. The CDR3 DNA reads TGCAGCGTGGGAGGGGGCCTACATCAGCCCCAGCATTTT. Complete variable domain (other parts from reference TRBV29-1 and TRBJ1-5): SAVISQKPSRDICQRGTSLTIQCQVDSQVTMMFWYRQQPGQSLTLIATANQGSEATYESGFVIDKFPISRPNLTFSTLTVSNMSPEDSSIYLCSVGGGLHQPQHFGDGTRLSIL.

This chain uses TRBV29-1 with TRBJ2-1, with a weak D call TRBD1 (6 bases). The CDR3 spans 13 residues. Germline CDR1 SQVTM, CDR2 ANQGSEA. V lost 0 bases, J lost 9 bases, and 12 bases lay in between. The CDR3 nucleotides read TGCAGCGTTGAAGAGTCAGGGGTGTTTGAGCAGTTCTTC. Protein: CSVEESGVFEQFF.

The rearrangement uses TRBV11-2 and TRBJ1-5; D unclear. CDR1 and CDR2 from the germline V gene are SGHAT and FQNNGV. V was pared by 3 bases and J by 3 bases, with 6 bases between. The CDR3 is 13 residues long. CDR3 sequence (DNA): TGTGCCAGCAGCTTTAATTACAATCAGCCCCAGCATTTT. It codes for CASSFNYNQPQHF. Full variable domain (outside the CDR3, taken from reference TRBV11-2 and TRBJ1-5): EAGVAQSPRYKIIEKRQSVAFWCNPISGHATLYWYQQILGQGPKLLIQFQNNGVVDDSQLPKDRFSAERLKGVDSTLKIQPAKLEDSAVYLCASSFNYNQPQHFGDGTRLSIL.

The J gene is TRBJ1-5, the V gene TRBV2; maybe TRBD1 (5 bases). The V and J ends lost 4 bases and 0 bases respectively, with 7 bases between them. The germline CDR1 and CDR2 sequences are SNHLY and FYNNEI. This CDR3 has 14 amino acids. The CDR3: CASSGGTSNQPQHF. For the CDR3, the DNA is TGTGCCAGCAGTGGCGGGACTAGCAATCAGCCCCAGCATTTT.

This clonotype has a count of ten or more. The V and J genes are TRBV5-6 and TRBJ2-7; 7 bases are a match to TRBD1. The length of the CDR3 is 12 residues. Germline V CDR1 and CDR2: SGHDT, YYEEEE. V shed 2 bases and J 5 bases; nucleotides not matched to a gene: 1. Here the CDR3 reads CASSFTGDEQYF. CDR3 DNA: TGTGCCAGCAGCTTTACAGGGGACGAGCAGTACTTC.

This clonotype occurred many times. The V gene is TRBV12-3 or TRBV12-4, the J gene TRBJ2-3; D unresolved. This CDR3 region has 14 residues. The V gene lost 5 bases and the J gene lost 6 bases, with 15 bases spanning the gap. The CDR3 region is CASSRLSVGDTQYF. The CDR3 DNA sequence: TGTGCCAGCAGTCGCCTATCGGTAGGGGATACGCAGTATTTT.

On this clonotype: Germline and junction disagree at one end, which may indicate a read error. The chain is built from TRBV20-1 and TRBJ2-1, with 9 bases that match TRBD2. The V gene's germline CDR1 is DFQATT and CDR2 SNEGSKA (reference sequence). The CDR3 has 16 amino acids. The DNA for the CDR3 is TGCAGTGCTAGAGATCCCGGGACTAGCCTCTACAATGAGCAGCTCTTC. Protein: CSARDPGTSLYNEQLF.

V usage is TRBV6-5 and J usage is TRBJ1-2, with D tentatively TRBD1 (5 bases). The CDR3 is 13 residues long. Germline V gene data show CDR1 as MNHEY and CDR2 as SVGAGI. V lost 2 bases, J lost 7 bases, and 11 bases lay in between. The DNA of the CDR3 is TGTGCCAGCAGTTACGACAGTTTGGGTGGCTACACCTTC. Translating it yields CASSYDSLGGYTF.

This clonotype was seen repeatedly, ten times or more. The rearrangement uses TRBV7-2 and TRBJ2-3; tentatively, D is TRBD1 or TRBD2 (5 bases each). The V end was cut by 4 bases, the J end by 0 bases, with 8 bases between. Looked up from germline, CDR1 is SGHTA and CDR2 is FQGNSA. There are 14 residues in the CDR3. Here the CDR3 DNA reads TGTGCCAGCAGCTCCCGGGACAGCACAGATACGCAGTATTTT. Residues: CASSSRDSTDTQYF.

This clonotype was observed many times. This sequence joins TRBV27 and TRBJ1-6, with D tentatively TRBD1 (5 bases). Germline V lookup: CDR1 MNHEY, CDR2 SMNVEV (reference sequence). CDR3 length: 13 residues. The V gene lost 6 bases and the J gene lost 13 bases, with 16 bases spanning the gap. This CDR3 is CASRRQLNRPLHF. The CDR3, as DNA: TGTGCCAGCAGGAGACAGTTAAATCGGCCCCTCCACTTT.